The 24 T cell receptor beta chains below come from one sample, sequenced in a study of blood T cell repertoires in COVID-19. This table comes from immunoSEQ multiplex PCR, and its TCRdb copy is limited to in-frame clones, with some not included. The data show over 70,000 clones, about 80% seen once. Sequenced input: peripheral blood. The origin of the receptors is a man aged 65 to 79 who had recovered from COVID-19.

V usage is TRBV7-3 and J usage is TRBJ1-2; no reliable D call. V dropped 0 bases and J dropped 8 bases, with 10 bases sitting between them. This CDR3 has 13 amino acids. Germline V gives CDR1 SGHTA, CDR2 FQGTGA. The CDR3 sequence is CASSLTGSTGYTF. The CDR3 nucleotides are TGTGCCAGCAGCTTAACCGGTTCGACAGGCTACACCTTC. The whole variable domain, remainder taken from reference TRBV7-3 and TRBJ1-2, is GAGVSQTPSNKVTEKGKYVELRCDPISGHTALYWYRQSLGQGPEFLIYFQGTGAADDSGLPNDRFFAVRPEGSVSTLKIQRTERGDSAVYLCASSLTGSTGYTFGSGTRLTVV.

The chain couples TRBV6-9 to TRBJ1-2, with TRBD1 matching over 9 bases. The V gene's germline CDR1 is MNHGY and CDR2 SVAAGI. This CDR3 contains 15 residues. V lost 4 bases and J lost 4; bases outside the gene matches: 7. Here the CDR3 reads CASSSATGGTYGYTF. Here the CDR3 DNA reads TGTGCCAGCAGTTCAGCGACAGGGGGGACCTATGGCTACACCTTC.

In its sample, this clone was seen a few times. The chain couples TRBV30 to TRBJ2-5; D uncertain. Looked up from germline, CDR1 is GTSNPN and CDR2 is SVGIG (reference sequence). Trimming removed 0 bases from V and 4 bases from J, with 3 bases in between. This CDR3 is built from 11 residues. As DNA, the CDR3 is TGTGCCTGGAGTGTGGCAGAGACCCAGTACTTC. It specifies CAWSVAETQYF.

V usage is TRBV3-1 (or the pseudogene TRBV3-2) and J usage is TRBJ2-7; a weak D match, TRBD2 (6 bases). V was pared by 3 bases and J by 4 bases, with 16 bases between. CDR1 is LGHDT, CDR2 YNNKEL, per germline (reference sequence). This CDR3 comprises 15 residues. DNA of the CDR3: TGTGCCAGCAGCCATCGGACTAATCGCCATTACGAGCAGTACTTC. This translates into CASSHRTNRHYEQYF.

The chain couples TRBV6-6 to TRBJ1-1; D unclear. The V and J ends lost 2 bases and 0 bases respectively, with 7 bases between them. The CDR3 runs 14 residues. Looked up from germline, CDR1 is MNHNY and CDR2 is SVGAGI (reference sequence). This CDR3 reads CASSYLAVNTEAFF. CDR3 bases: TGTGCCAGCAGTTACCTTGCAGTGAACACTGAAGCTTTCTTT.

This sequence joins TRBV19 and TRBJ1-3, with D unclear. The CDR3 runs 14 residues. From germline, CDR1 is LNHDA and CDR2 SQIVND (reference sequence). V was trimmed by 1 base and J by 0 bases, leaving 4 bases between them. The CDR3 here is CASSIVHSGNTIYF. The CDR3 bases are TGTGCCAGTAGTATAGTTCACTCTGGAAACACCATATATTTT.

The chain employs TRBV19 and TRBJ1-1; perhaps TRBD1 as D (6 bases). Looked up from germline, CDR1 is LNHDA and CDR2 is SQIVND (reference sequence). The CDR3 sequence is 14 residues long. V lost 9 bases and J lost 6, with 20 bases in between. This CDR3 is CASRRPGTSAEAFF. CDR3 nucleotide sequence: TGTGCCAGCCGACGACCCGGGACATCTGCTGAAGCTTTCTTT.

V is TRBV19 and J is TRBJ2-5; 7 nucleotides line up with TRBD1. Germline assignment: CDR1 LNHDA and CDR2 SQIVND (reference sequence). Unmatched junction bases numbered 6, after V lost 4 bases and J lost 4 bases. This CDR3 has 14 residues. CDR3 nucleotide sequence: TGTGCCAGTAGTACCGGACAGGCCCGAGAGACCCAGTACTTC. As protein: CASSTGQARETQYF.

The V gene is TRBV9, the J gene TRBJ2-3; 9 bases align to TRBD2. The CDR3 is 15 residues long. Trimming removed 4 bases from V and 0 bases from J; junction bases left unmatched: 3. Germline V gives CDR1 SGDLS, CDR2 YYNGEE. The CDR3 bases are TGTGCCAGCAGCAGCGGGGGGCTCAGCACAGATACGCAGTATTTT. Translating gives CASSSGGLSTDTQYF.

This rearrangement joins TRBV19 to TRBJ1-5; no definite D call. Germline V gene lookup returns CDR1 LNHDA and CDR2 SQIVND (reference sequence). V was cut by 4 bases and J by 5 bases, with 18 bases left in between. The CDR3 is 16 amino acids. CDR3 sequence (DNA): TGTGCCAGTAGTAGCCCCGGGATCACGGGAGATCAGCCCCAGCATTTT. This codes for CASSSPGITGDQPQHF.

CDR3 residues: CASRDEQYF. CDR3 sequence (DNA): TGTGCCAGCCGGGACGAGCAGTACTTC. The genes are TRBV27 and TRBJ2-7; D gene unclear. Trimming cost V 8 bases and J 5 bases, with 4 bases left between them. The CDR3 contains 9 residues. Germline V CDR1 and CDR2: MNHEY, SMNVEV (reference sequence).

The table lists this clone with many counts. The chain carries TRBV28 and TRBJ1-2, with D tentatively TRBD1 (5 bases). Trimming took off 4 bases at V and 8 bases at J, with 17 bases between the two ends. Germline CDR1 and CDR2: MDHEN and SYDVKM. The CDR3 loop spans 14 amino acids. Here the CDR3 DNA reads TGTGCCAGCAGTTCGGCGGGGCGGGACTCAGGCTACACCTTC. Protein: CASSSAGRDSGYTF.

The chain uses TRBV2 and TRBJ2-5; TRBD2 is a possible D gene (6 bases). The CDR3 sequence is 14 residues long. V was trimmed by 3 bases and J by 4 bases, leaving 12 bases between them. Germline CDR1 reads SNHLY; CDR2 reads FYNNEI. The CDR3, as DNA: TGTGCCAGCAGTGACTTGAGGGACTTAGAGACCCAGTACTTC. As protein: CASSDLRDLETQYF.

This chain joins TRBV9 and TRBJ1-4; possibly TRBD1 for D (5 bases). Trimming took 0 bases from V and 7 from J, leaving 13 bases between them. This CDR3 is built from 15 residues. Germline CDR1 SGDLS, CDR2 YYNGEE. CDR3 sequence reads: CASSVDGHMAEKLFF. The CDR3 DNA is TGTGCCAGCAGCGTAGATGGACACATGGCTGAAAAACTGTTTTTT.

This clone was observed a handful of times. The chain employs TRBV6-5 and TRBJ1-2; 8 positions match TRBD1. Germline CDR1 is MNHEY and CDR2 is SVGAGI. V lost 6 bases and J lost 0; bases outside the gene matches: 6. The CDR3 runs 15 residues. CDR3 protein: CASRAGQGANYGYTF. The CDR3 DNA sequence: TGTGCCAGCAGGGCAGGACAGGGAGCTAACTATGGCTACACCTTC.

V usage is TRBV28 and J usage is TRBJ2-2; TRBD1 matches at 7 bases. Germline trimming cut 7 bases from V and 4 bases from J; bases unmatched to any gene: 3. The germline CDR1 and CDR2 sequences are MDHEN and SYDVKM. The length of the CDR3 is 13 residues. DNA for the CDR3: TGTGCCAGCAAGGGGGCCAGCACCGGGGAGCTGTTTTTT. It encodes CASKGASTGELFF.

The CDR3 nucleotides are TGTGCCAGCTCAGCGGAGACAGGGGGCAACACCGGGGAGCTGTTTTTT. Translation: CASSAETGGNTGELFF. This chain links TRBV18 with TRBJ2-2; 10 bases match TRBD1. Trimming took 5 bases from V and 2 from J; bases not matched to a gene: 5. This CDR3 spans 16 amino acids. The germline V gene encodes CDR1 KGHSH and CDR2 LQKENI.

Comment on this clone: Other DNA sequences within the sample encode an identical CDR3. The V and J genes are TRBV12-3 or TRBV12-4 and TRBJ2-7; 11 bases are shared with TRBD1. The CDR3 runs 13 residues. The trim removed 6 bases at V and 4 bases at J, leaving 2 bases unmatched. The CDR3 bases are TGTGCCAGCAGCCGGGACAGGGGGTACGAGCAGTACTTC. It codes for CASSRDRGYEQYF.

V gene TRBV3-1 (or the pseudogene TRBV3-2) combines with J gene TRBJ2-5; D is perhaps TRBD2 (5 bases). The CDR3 has 12 amino acids. Trimming took 8 bases from V and 3 from J, leaving 10 bases between them. Germline V gives CDR1 LGHDT, CDR2 YNNKEL (reference sequence). The CDR3 spells CASSPGEETQYF. The DNA of the CDR3 is TGTGCCAGCTCGCCCGGGGAAGAGACCCAGTACTTC.

V and J are TRBV5-4 and TRBJ2-7; 7 bases are a match to TRBD2. This CDR3 region has 15 residues. Germline-derived CDR1 and CDR2 are SGHNT and YYREEE (reference sequence). V lost 0 bases and J lost 5; bases outside the gene matches: 8. This CDR3 is CASSLAGLGGHEQYF. CDR3 bases: TGTGCCAGCAGCTTGGCAGGGTTGGGAGGGCACGAGCAGTACTTC.

The chain is built from TRBV5-6 and TRBJ1-3; D is ambiguous. This CDR3 has 16 amino acids. Germline-derived CDR1 and CDR2 are SGHDT and YYEEEE. Deletions cut 0 bases from V and 0 bases from J, with 10 bases between. CDR3 coding DNA: TGTGCCAGCAGCTTGGCCACACAGTTCTCTGGAAACACCATATATTTT. Translation gives CASSLATQFSGNTIYF.

Here the CDR3 DNA reads TGTGCCAGCAGCGCCAGTATTTACGGGGAAGAGACCCAGTACTTC. Protein: CASSASIYGEETQYF. The rearrangement joins TRBV11-3 to TRBJ2-5; D might be TRBD2 (5 bases). The CDR3 is 15 amino acids. Germline loops: CDR1 SGHNT, CDR2 YENEEA. Trimming removed 5 bases at V and 3 bases at J, with 16 bases between.

V is TRBV28 and J is TRBJ1-1; 7 nucleotides line up with TRBD1. Germline loops: CDR1 MDHEN, CDR2 SYDVKM. Trimming at V came to 5 bases and at J to 10 bases, leaving 19 bases not matched to a gene. The CDR3 totals 16 residues. CDR3 coding DNA: TGTGCCAGCAGTCCTCTGGGGTGGTCCAGGACAGGAGGAGCTTTCTTT. Protein sequence: CASSPLGWSRTGGAFF.

V is TRBV20-1 and J is TRBJ2-2; D is perhaps TRBD1 (6 bases). The ends were cut back, 3 bases at V and 8 bases at J, with 10 bases in the middle. Germline assignment: CDR1 DFQATT and CDR2 SNEGSKA (reference sequence). The CDR3 is 12 residues long. The CDR3 loop is CSASQGQGELFF. DNA for the CDR3: TGCAGTGCTAGTCAGGGGCAGGGGGAGCTGTTTTTT.